Below, one T cell receptor (beta chain) is given with its context. The sample comes from a study of blood T cell repertoires in COVID-19. Whole-study context: Sites in the United States, Italy and Spain provided acute and convalescent COVID-19 samples. T cells, B-cell-depleted T cells, or PBMCs provided the cDNA or gDNA that served as material.

In the original workflow: Estimation of nucleated cell counts was performed using reference gene primer amplification. Libraries were prepared by immunoSEQ multiplex PCR; TCRdb keeps only in-frame clonotypes and omits some of them. V and J calls and clone size are given by that table; D and trimming were obtained from the DNA. The sample contains around 130,000 clones, about nine tenths of which appear only once. The V gene lost 6 bases and the J gene lost 6 bases, with 7 bases spanning the gap. CDR3 length: 11 amino acids. Germline V gives CDR1 MNHEY, CDR2 SVGAGI. Sample: peripheral blood. The rearrangement joins TRBV6-5 to TRBJ2-3; D is undetermined. This TCR was recovered from a man aged 35-49 years with acute or convalescent COVID-19. The CDR3, as DNA: TGTGCCAGCAGCGACTCTGATACGCAGTATTTT. It codes for CASSDSDTQYF.